Here is one T cell receptor beta chain with its context. Its cognate antigen is unknown. Amplification used 60 Vbeta primers and 13 Jbeta primers. The repertoire was sequenced with immunoSEQ multiplex PCR; TCRdb's copy has only in-frame clones and lacks some. The repertoire holds some 140,000 clones, with 60% to 85% as singletons. This specimen belongs to a study of cytomegalovirus exposure and HLA in healthy donors. Study-wide points: Cytomegalovirus-associated status was assigned to around 160 TCR beta chains. Earlier analysis yielded a pattern in which most TCR beta V segments were productive about 90% or about 30% of the time.

Between the trimmed V and J ends, which lost 5 bases and 1 base, there was a span of 17 bases. The CDR3 sequence is 16 residues long. Germline V CDR1 and CDR2: SEHNR, FQNEAQ (reference sequence). The sample consisted of PBMCs. This sequence joins TRBV7-9 and TRBJ1-1; D not certain. This sequence originates from a male donor in good health and CMV-seropositive. CDR3 bases: TGTGCCAGCAGCCCGGGGAGGACGGATGAGAACACTGAAGCTTTCTTT. It encodes CASSPGRTDENTEAFF.